Listed here are 19 T cell receptor beta chains from one sample, sequenced in a study of blood T cell repertoires in COVID-19. Sequencing used immunoSEQ multiplex PCR; TCRdb keeps in-frame clones, though not all of them. The sample records roughly 66,000 clones, 82% being singletons. Sequencing was carried out using peripheral blood. The receptor source for this set is a man aged 55 to 70 with acute or convalescent COVID-19.

Only one count was recorded for this clone. The chain is built from TRBV4-3 and TRBJ1-2, with D possibly matching TRBD1 (5 bases). CDR3 length: 15 amino acids. The V end was cut by 3 bases, the J end by 4 bases, with 15 bases between. Per germline, CDR1 LGHNA and CDR2 YSLEER. CDR3 sequence: CASSQRRDLLYGYTF. DNA of the CDR3: TGCGCCAGCAGCCAGAGGCGGGACCTTCTCTATGGCTACACCTTC.

This clone was seen more than once but under ten times. The chain is built from TRBV5-8 and TRBJ2-7; 7 nucleotides line up with TRBD2. This CDR3 comprises 16 residues. The junction had 11 bases not matched to a gene; V was cut back by 5 bases and J by 0 bases. Per germline, CDR1 SGHTS and CDR2 YDEGEE. CDR3 residues: CASSRAGRGSSYEQYV. The CDR3 DNA sequence: TGTGCCAGCAGTCGCGCTGGGAGGGGTAGCTCCTACGAGCAGTACGTC.

The rearrangement uses TRBV5-4 and TRBJ1-2, with a weak D call TRBD1 (6 bases). V lost 4 bases to trimming and J lost 8 bases, with 15 bases between them. CDR3 size: 13 residues. From germline, CDR1 is SGHNT and CDR2 YYREEE (reference sequence). CDR3 DNA: TGTGCCAGCAGCGGGGGGGGCCGTCGGGGCTACACCTTC. It specifies CASSGGGRRGYTF.

The rearrangement joins TRBV11-3 to TRBJ2-2, with a weak D call TRBD2 (6 bases). V shed 4 bases and J shed 0 bases, with 12 bases lying between them. The CDR3 totals 16 residues. The germline gives CDR1 SGHNT, CDR2 YENEEA. The CDR3 DNA is TGTGCCAGCAGCTACGTTGCGGGGTCGAACACCGGGGAGCTGTTTTTT. Translating it yields CASSYVAGSNTGELFF. The variable domain in full, with the rest retrieved from reference TRBV11-3 and TRBJ2-2, is EAGVVQSPRYKIIEKKQPVAFWCNPISGHNTLYWYLQNLGQGPELLIRYENEEAVDDSQLPKDRFSAERLKGVDSTLKIQPAELGDSAVYLCASSYVAGSNTGELFFGEGSRLTVL.

The genes are TRBV5-1 and TRBJ1-1, with D possibly matching TRBD1 (6 bases). The CDR3 runs to 15 residues. The V and J ends lost 4 bases and 0 bases respectively, with 13 bases between them. Per germline, CDR1 SGHRS and CDR2 YFSETQ. The CDR3 nucleotides are TGCGCCAGCAGCAGCGGGACAACGATGAACACTGAAGCTTTCTTT. It specifies CASSSGTTMNTEAFF.

The V gene is TRBV2, the J gene TRBJ2-1; 8 bases match TRBD2. After removal of 6 bases from V and 1 base from J, the junction contained 5 bases not matched to a gene. This CDR3 is built from 15 residues. Germline V gene lookup returns CDR1 SNHLY and CDR2 FYNNEI. The CDR3 loop reads CASRSPGGSYNEQFF. The CDR3 nucleotides read TGTGCCAGCAGATCCCCGGGGGGGTCCTACAATGAGCAGTTCTTC.

The rearrangement uses TRBV6-2 or TRBV6-3 and TRBJ1-2; 8 bases match TRBD1. Per germline, CDR1 MNHEY and CDR2 SVGEGT. The CDR3 is 14 amino acids. The J segment lost 8 bases and the V segment lost 4 bases, leaving 9 bases of the junction unmatched. Written as DNA, the CDR3 is TGTGCCAGCAGTTCGGGACAGGACGGGAAAGGCTACACCTTC. It specifies CASSSGQDGKGYTF.

This chain uses TRBV29-1 with TRBJ1-4; 7 bases fit TRBD1. The germline V gene encodes CDR1 SQVTM and CDR2 ANQGSEA. The trim removed 6 bases at V and 8 bases at J, leaving 6 bases unmatched. The CDR3 has 12 residues. As DNA, the CDR3 is TGCAGCGTGGCAGGGGGGCGGGAAAAACTGTTTTTT. It is translated as CSVAGGREKLFF.

The chain carries TRBV28 and TRBJ1-2; D gene unclear. The CDR3 is 15 amino acids. The germline CDR1 and CDR2 sequences are MDHEN and SYDVKM. V lost 1 base, J lost 4 bases, and 13 bases lay in between. The CDR3 region is CASSLSPAGLYGYTF. CDR3 DNA: TGTGCCAGCAGTTTATCACCGGCTGGGCTCTATGGCTACACCTTC.

The V and J genes are TRBV27 and TRBJ1-1, with 7 bases identical to TRBD1. Germline lookup yields CDR1 MNHEY and CDR2 SMNVEV (reference sequence). The CDR3 has 15 amino acids. Trimming at V came to 5 bases and at J to 3 bases, leaving 9 bases not matched to a gene. CDR3 sequence reads: CASSAEGAYDTEAFF. For the CDR3, the DNA is TGTGCCAGCAGTGCCGAGGGGGCTTACGACACTGAAGCTTTCTTT.

To note about this clone: Its ends do not fully match the called genes, so a read error is possible. The chain links TRBV7-9 to TRBJ1-2, with TRBD1 identical over 9 bases. Germline V gene data show CDR1 as SEHNR and CDR2 as FQNEAQ (reference sequence). The CDR3 extends over 15 amino acids. The CDR3 here is CASSLTGTGTHGYAF. The CDR3 DNA sequence: TGTGCCAGCAGCCTTACCGGGACAGGGACACATGGCTACGCCTTC.

The V and J genes are TRBV4-1 and TRBJ1-5, with TRBD1 identical over 10 bases. CDR3 size: 17 residues. Germline CDR1 reads MGHRA; CDR2 reads YSYEKL. After removal of 5 bases from V and 0 bases from J, the junction contained 7 bases not matched to a gene. The CDR3 region has the DNA TGCGCCAGCAGCTACGGGACAGGGGTAAGTAGCAATCAGCCCCAGCATTTT. This sequence encodes CASSYGTGVSSNQPQHF.

The count of this clone is one. The V and J genes are TRBV5-4 and TRBJ1-4; no clear D gene. With 0 bases removed from V and 7 bases from J, the gap between germline ends came to 13 bases. The CDR3 runs 15 residues. Germline CDR1 is SGHNT and CDR2 is YYREEE (reference sequence). The CDR3 reads CASSLAGEGGEKLFF. DNA of the CDR3: TGTGCCAGCAGCTTGGCCGGGGAGGGCGGTGAAAAACTGTTTTTT.

V is TRBV7-9 and J is TRBJ2-4, with 8 bases lining up with TRBD1. The CDR3 runs to 16 residues. Trimming at V came to 2 bases and at J to 3 bases, leaving 6 bases not matched to a gene. Looked up from germline, CDR1 is SEHNR and CDR2 is FQNEAQ (reference sequence). The CDR3 DNA follows: TGTGCCAGCAGCTTACCAGGGGGCTTGGGCAAAAACATTCAGTACTTC. It is translated as CASSLPGGLGKNIQYF.

The V call is TRBV5-6, the J call TRBJ1-1, with D maybe TRBD1 (6 bases). CDR3 length equals 13 residues. CDR1 SGHDT and CDR2 YYEEEE come from the germline V gene. Trimming pared 1 base from V and 6 bases from J, leaving 10 bases between. The CDR3 nucleotides read TGTGCCAGCAGCTTGATAAGGGGGTCTGAAGCTTTCTTT. Translated, it gives CASSLIRGSEAFF.

The rearrangement uses TRBV10-3 and TRBJ2-1; weak D call: TRBD2 (5 bases). Trimming stripped 4 bases from V and 5 bases from J, with 9 bases between. Per germline, CDR1 ENHRY and CDR2 SYGVKD. This CDR3 spans 13 amino acids. This chain's CDR3 is CAISANGNNEQFF. CDR3 sequence (DNA): TGTGCCATCAGTGCCAACGGGAACAATGAGCAGTTCTTC.

The chain uses TRBV14 and TRBJ2-3, with a possible D match to TRBD1 (6 bases). The V end was cut by 3 bases, the J end by 5 bases, with 15 bases between. The CDR3 covers 15 residues. Germline loops: CDR1 SGHDN, CDR2 FVKESK. The CDR3 protein is CASSHGQFARDTQYF. The CDR3 DNA sequence: TGTGCCAGCAGCCACGGACAGTTCGCTCGAGATACGCAGTATTTT.

The J gene is TRBJ1-6, the V gene TRBV2; 11 bases align to TRBD1. Germline V gene sequence: CDR1 SNHLY, CDR2 FYNNEI. The CDR3 covers 15 residues. The trim removed 5 bases at V and 6 bases at J, leaving 3 bases unmatched. CDR3 sequence: CASSPGTGGNSPLHF. The DNA of the CDR3 is TGTGCCAGCAGTCCCGGGACAGGGGGTAATTCACCCCTCCACTTT.

The V gene is TRBV2, the J gene TRBJ1-4, with a weak D call TRBD1 (6 bases). The CDR3 contains 13 residues. Per the germline V gene, CDR1 is SNHLY and CDR2 is FYNNEI. Trimming cost V 8 bases and J 4 bases, with 11 bases left between them. CDR3 in amino acids: CASHGQNNEKLFF. CDR3 DNA: TGTGCCAGCCATGGACAGAATAATGAAAAACTGTTTTTT.